One sample yielded the 18 T cell receptor beta chains listed below, sequenced in a study of shared clonotypes between healthy human individuals. The table came from immunoSEQ multiplex PCR; TCRdb's copy has only in-frame clones and leaves some out. The sample comprises roughly 410,000 clones, 96% of which are singletons, and 0.32% rests with the top ten. Specimen: memory CD8+ T cells sorted from blood. Subset noted: CD45RO+ cells pooled with CCR7-negative TemRA cells. Receptors originate from a man aged 25-45 years in good health.

This clone was recorded only once. V is TRBV11-2 and J is TRBJ2-3; TRBD2 matches 10 bases. The V gene end was trimmed by 3 bases and the J gene end by 3 bases; junction bases not matched to a gene: 12. CDR1 and CDR2 from the germline V gene are SGHAT and FQNNGV. The CDR3 is made up of 18 amino acids. The DNA for the CDR3 is TGTGCCAGCAGCTTCGGAAGCGGGAGGGCCTTTAGTACAGATACGCAGTATTTT. Amino acids: CASSFGSGRAFSTDTQYF.

J is TRBJ2-5 and V is TRBV14; the D is unclear. Germline values: CDR1 SGHDN, CDR2 FVKESK. Between the trimmed V and J ends, which lost 2 bases and 5 bases, there was a span of 9 bases. CDR3 length: 13 residues. CDR3 DNA sequence: TGTGCCAGCAGCCAATACCGAAAGGAGACCCAGTACTTC. It translates to CASSQYRKETQYF.

The chain's CDR3 is CASSLGGTRIDTQYF. The CDR3 coding sequence is TGTGCCAGCAGCTTGGGGGGGACTAGAATAGATACGCAGTATTTT. The chain links TRBV5-4 to TRBJ2-3; 8 bases line up with TRBD2. The V and J ends lost 0 bases and 5 bases, in that order; junction bases with no gene match: 5. The CDR3 is 15 amino acids. Germline V gene sequence: CDR1 SGHNT, CDR2 YYREEE (reference sequence).

J is TRBJ1-6 and V is TRBV11-2; 8 nucleotides align to TRBD1. The CDR3 loop spans 15 amino acids. CDR1 and CDR2 (germline): SGHAT, FQNNGV. Trimming removed 1 base from V and 4 bases from J; junction bases left unmatched: 0. DNA for the CDR3: TGTGCCAGCAGCTTAGGGACAGGGTATAATTCACCCCTCCACTTT. This codes for CASSLGTGYNSPLHF. Based on the CDR3 plus reference TRBV11-2 and TRBJ1-6, the full variable domain is EAGVAQSPRYKIIEKRQSVAFWCNPISGHATLYWYQQILGQGPKLLIQFQNNGVVDDSQLPKDRFSAERLKGVDSTLKIQPAKLEDSAVYLCASSLGTGYNSPLHFGNGTRLTVT.

The rearrangement joins TRBV6-5 to TRBJ1-4, with D hard to call. Trimming stripped 0 bases from V and 5 bases from J, with 7 bases between. The germline gives CDR1 MNHEY, CDR2 SVGAGI. This CDR3 spans 14 amino acids. CDR3: CASSYSRRNEKLFF. The CDR3 DNA is TGTGCCAGCAGTTACTCGCGGAGAAATGAAAAACTGTTTTTT.

The V and J genes are TRBV9 and TRBJ2-7, with TRBD1 as a possible D gene (6 bases). V shed 0 bases and J shed 0 bases, with 7 bases lying between them. Germline lookup yields CDR1 SGDLS and CDR2 YYNGEE. The CDR3 covers 14 residues. The CDR3 nucleotides are TGTGCCAGCAGCGTAGGACAGGACTCCTACGAGCAGTACTTC. Translation: CASSVGQDSYEQYF.

This chain joins TRBV19 and TRBJ2-4; D not resolved. The germline V and J ends were trimmed by 10 bases and 0 bases, with 13 bases remaining between them. Germline V gene sequence: CDR1 LNHDA, CDR2 SQIVND (reference sequence). CDR3 length: 14 residues. CDR3 in amino acids: CATHSTLAKNIQYF. In DNA, the CDR3 is TGTGCCACCCACTCCACTTTAGCCAAAAACATTCAGTACTTC.

V and J are TRBV5-6 and TRBJ1-5; TRBD1 matches at 9 bases. The CDR3 covers 13 residues. Germline loops: CDR1 SGHDT, CDR2 YYEEEE. V dropped 4 bases and J dropped 6; count of bases not matched to a gene: 2. Here the CDR3 reads CASSRDRAQPQHF. The CDR3, as DNA: TGTGCCAGCAGCCGGGACAGGGCTCAGCCCCAGCATTTT. The full variable domain, rest sourced from reference TRBV5-6 and TRBJ1-5, is DAGVTQSPTHLIKTRGQQVTLRCSPKSGHDTVSWYQQALGQGPQFIFQYYEEEERQRGNFPDRFSGHQFPNYSSELNVNALLLGDSALYLCASSRDRAQPQHFGDGTRLSIL.

A single count supports this clone. This chain links TRBV10-3 with TRBJ1-1; 7 positions match TRBD1. Germline CDR1 ENHRY, CDR2 SYGVKD. The CDR3 runs 13 residues. V lost 4 bases to trimming and J lost 7 bases; unmatched junction nucleotides: 6. The CDR3 coding sequence is TGTGCCATCAGTGCTCCGGACAGGAGTGAAGCTTTCTTT. Amino acid sequence: CAISAPDRSEAFF.

The CDR3 reads CASSFGQGALRNGYTF. DNA for the CDR3: TGTGCCAGCAGTTTCGGGCAGGGGGCCCTAAGGAATGGCTACACCTTC. The V gene is TRBV27, the J gene TRBJ1-2; 8 bases fit TRBD1. Germline CDR1 MNHEY, CDR2 SMNVEV (reference sequence). The CDR3 sequence is 16 residues long. After removal of 3 bases from V and 6 bases from J, the junction contained 12 bases not matched to a gene.

This clone occurred once. The V and J genes are TRBV4-1 and TRBJ2-2; D perhaps matches TRBD1 (6 bases). This CDR3 contains 14 residues. Trimming cost V 7 bases and J 5 bases, with 14 bases left between them. Germline V gene lookup returns CDR1 MGHRA and CDR2 YSYEKL. CDR3 DNA: TGCGCCAGCAACTTAGGACAGAGGACCGGGGAGCTGTTTTTT. Encoded protein: CASNLGQRTGELFF.

This chain links TRBV23-1 with TRBJ2-2, with unresolved D. TRBV23-1 is marked as an open reading frame, function uncertain. Trimming left V 3 bases short and J 0 bases short, with 11 bases between. CDR3 size: 16 residues. The CDR3 reads CASSHRAEANTGELFF. The CDR3 region has the DNA TGCGCCAGCAGTCACCGGGCGGAAGCGAACACCGGGGAGCTGTTTTTT.

The J gene is TRBJ2-5, the V gene TRBV7-2, with 8 nucleotides matching TRBD1. Germline CDR1 SGHTA, CDR2 FQGNSA. V was pared by 3 bases and J by 4 bases, with 4 bases of the junction left unmatched. The length of the CDR3 is 14 residues. CDR3: CASSFGQGRETQYF. The DNA of the CDR3 is TGTGCCAGCAGCTTCGGACAGGGCCGAGAGACCCAGTACTTC.

The V and J genes are TRBV28 and TRBJ2-3; 7 positions match TRBD1. Germline V CDR1 and CDR2: MDHEN, SYDVKM. This CDR3 region has 14 residues. V was pared by 5 bases and J by 4 bases, with 6 bases of the junction left unmatched. The CDR3 coding sequence is TGTGCCAGCAGTATCCTACAGGGGTCAGATACGCAGTATTTT. Translated, it gives CASSILQGSDTQYF. Combining the CDR3 with reference TRBV28 and TRBJ2-3 gives the whole variable domain DVKVTQSSRYLVKRTGEKVFLECVQDMDHENMFWYRQDPGLGLRLIYFSYDVKMKEKGDIPEGYSVSREKKERFSLILESASTNQTSMYLCASSILQGSDTQYFGPGTRLTVL.

V usage is TRBV28 and J usage is TRBJ2-1, with D possibly matching TRBD2 (6 bases). The ends were cut back, 2 bases at V and 8 bases at J, with 19 bases in the middle. This CDR3 region has 16 residues. Germline V lookup: CDR1 MDHEN, CDR2 SYDVKM. This chain's CDR3 is CASSLERAPIVDEQFF. The CDR3 nucleotides read TGTGCCAGCAGTTTAGAGCGGGCTCCTATCGTAGATGAGCAGTTCTTC.

This clone was counted between two and nine times. In DNA form, the CDR3 reads TGTGCCAGCAGAGCGGGAAACACCATATATTTT. It codes for CASRAGNTIYF. J is TRBJ1-3 and V is TRBV28; D gene unclear. The germline CDR1 and CDR2 sequences are MDHEN and SYDVKM. Trimming took off 6 bases at V and 4 bases at J, with 4 bases between the two ends. The CDR3 spans 11 residues.

The rearrangement joins TRBV28 to TRBJ2-5; 7 bases map to TRBD2. CDR1 is MDHEN, CDR2 SYDVKM, per germline. CDR3 length: 15 amino acids. V lost 3 bases and J lost 2; bases outside the gene matches: 6. CDR3 protein: CASSFGGSGQETQYF. In DNA, the CDR3 is TGTGCCAGCAGTTTCGGGGGTAGCGGGCAAGAGACCCAGTACTTC. Full variable domain (missing parts from reference TRBV28 and TRBJ2-5): DVKVTQSSRYLVKRTGEKVFLECVQDMDHENMFWYRQDPGLGLRLIYFSYDVKMKEKGDIPEGYSVSREKKERFSLILESASTNQTSMYLCASSFGGSGQETQYFGPGTRLLVL.

CDR3 in amino acids: CASSPPLADYEQYF. The CDR3 DNA reads TGTGCCAGCAGCCCCCCACTAGCGGACTACGAGCAGTACTTC. This sequence joins TRBV7-9 and TRBJ2-7; 8 bases map to TRBD2. CDR3 length equals 14 residues. Germline V lookup: CDR1 SEHNR, CDR2 FQNEAQ (reference sequence). J lost 3 bases, V lost 5 bases, and 6 bases had no gene match.